This T cell receptor beta chain was obtained from a study of glioma-infiltrating T cells. Overall study results and limits: Tissue and blood shared very few CDR3 sequences. Tissue-blood divergence was below expectation in non-neoplastic patients, above in gliomas.

This clonotype has at least ten counts. The antigen is not known. Trimming pared 1 base from V and 1 base from J, leaving 7 bases between. Per germline, CDR1 SGHTA and CDR2 FQGNSA. The CDR3 loop spans 14 amino acids. Amplification of TCR alpha and beta CDR3 regions from RNA used iRepertoire nested multiplex PCR. Tissue mRNA or PBMC total RNA, roughly 90-450 ng, went into one-step reverse transcription and amplification. Using its own MiXCR run on the multiplex PCR reads, TCRdb lists one record per CDR3 protein. The sample lists approximately 100,000 distinct CDR3 sequences; less than 30% were seen once.

Sequenced: glioma tissue, nonneoplastic brain tissue, or PBMCs (not recorded which). The sequence came from a human donor with low-grade glioma or glioblastoma, undergoing nonglioma brain surgery, or in good health (not recorded which). The rearrangement joins TRBV7-2 to TRBJ2-5; D gene ambiguous. Written as DNA, the CDR3 is TGTGCCAGCAGCTTAGGGCAGTTCCAAGAGACCCAGTACTTC. Translation gives CASSLGQFQETQYF.